The clone carrying this TCR beta chain was seen once. The data are from a study of T cell changes during pregnancy in multiple sclerosis. Some clones are missing from TCRdb's copy, which holds only in-frame ones; the method was immunoSEQ multiplex PCR. The top ten clones hold approximately 1% of a sample with about 54,000 clones, about 91% of them seen once. Germline CDR1 and CDR2: SGHKS and YYEKEE (reference sequence). Trimming took 4 bases from V and 5 from J, leaving 12 bases between them. This CDR3 comprises 14 residues. This sequence was found in a female donor in good health, enrolled as a control in a pregnancy study. Sequenced here: peripheral blood, sampled after pregnancy. The rearrangement uses TRBV5-5 and TRBJ2-2; no definite D call. CDR3 region: CASSLQAITGELFF. The CDR3 DNA sequence: TGTGCCAGCAGCCTTCAGGCTATTACCGGGGAGCTGTTTTTT.